This TCR beta chain was obtained from a study of cytomegalovirus exposure and HLA in healthy donors. TCRdb's copy holds only in-frame clones and misses some; the assay was immunoSEQ multiplex PCR. The data contain around 140,000 clones, 94% of them seen just once; the ten biggest clones take up 1.5% to 2%. Study findings and constraints: In a later analysis, first-cohort TCR clusters were found to tend to co-occur in the 130 or so validation repertoires.

Notes on this clone: Antigen: not known.

The receptor was isolated from a man between 18 and 29 years old in good health and CMV-seropositive. Sequenced: PBMCs.

The CDR3 loop reads CATSRDIPTQQYF. CDR3 bases: TGTGCCACCAGCAGAGATATCCCGACTCAGCAGTACTTC. This chain links TRBV15 with TRBJ2-7, with D uncertain. V lost 0 bases, J lost 8 bases, and 11 bases lay in between. This CDR3 spans 13 amino acids. Germline V CDR1 and CDR2: LNHNV, YYDKDF (reference sequence).